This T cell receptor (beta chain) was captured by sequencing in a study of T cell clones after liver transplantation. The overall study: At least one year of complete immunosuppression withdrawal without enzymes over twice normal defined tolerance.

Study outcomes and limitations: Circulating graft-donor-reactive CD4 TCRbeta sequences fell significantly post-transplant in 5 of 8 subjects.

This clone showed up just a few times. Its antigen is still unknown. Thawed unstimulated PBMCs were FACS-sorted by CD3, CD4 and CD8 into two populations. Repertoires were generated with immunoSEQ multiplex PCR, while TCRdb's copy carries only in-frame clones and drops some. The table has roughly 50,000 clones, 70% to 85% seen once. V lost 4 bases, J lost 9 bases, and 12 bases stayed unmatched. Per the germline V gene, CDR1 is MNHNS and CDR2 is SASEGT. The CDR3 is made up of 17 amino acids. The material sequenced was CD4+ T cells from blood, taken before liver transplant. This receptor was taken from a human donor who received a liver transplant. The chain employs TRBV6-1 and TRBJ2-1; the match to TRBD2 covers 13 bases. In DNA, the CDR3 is TGTGCCAGCAGTGCCCGACTAGCGGGGGGCCGTATTGGTGAGCAGTTCTTC. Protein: CASSARLAGGRIGEQFF.